The 15 T cell receptor beta chains below come from one sample, sequenced in a study of response to subunit inactivated influenza vaccine. In TCRdb, the RT-PCR reads were re-called with MiXCR into one record per CDR3 protein. The sample holds about 700,000 distinct CDR3 sequences, around 15% seen once. The material sequenced was PBMCs from blood, taken roughly 2 weeks before vaccination. The receptors derive from a man in his forties or fifties who received an inactivated influenza vaccine.

This clonotype appeared a few times. V is TRBV7-2 and J is TRBJ1-5; no firm D call. The germline V gene encodes CDR1 SGHTA and CDR2 FQGNSA. The CDR3 loop spans 12 amino acids. Trimming left V 8 bases short and J 3 bases short, with 8 bases between. CDR3 residues: CASADPNQPQHF. DNA of the CDR3: TGTGCCAGCGCTGACCCCAATCAGCCCCAGCATTTT.

The J gene is TRBJ2-5, the V gene TRBV6-1; D is ambiguous. This CDR3 region has 13 residues. Trimming cost V 1 base and J 5 bases, with 8 bases left between them. Germline loops: CDR1 MNHNS, CDR2 SASEGT. In DNA form, the CDR3 reads TGTGCCAGCAGTGAAGTGGTCGGGGAGACCCAGTACTTC. Translated: CASSEVVGETQYF.

V gene TRBV10-3 combines with J gene TRBJ1-1, with 7 positions matching TRBD1. J was trimmed by 4 bases and V by 0 bases; bases with no gene match: 8. CDR3 length equals 16 residues. Germline assignment: CDR1 ENHRY and CDR2 SYGVKD. The CDR3 DNA is TGTGCCATCAGTGAGTCGTTGGGCAGGGGGGCCACTGAAGCTTTCTTT. It codes for CAISESLGRGATEAFF.

This clonotype was picked up many times. The gene calls are TRBV20-1 and TRBJ1-1; D call uncertain. Trimming left V 3 bases short and J 1 base short, with 12 bases between. The length of the CDR3 is 14 residues. Germline-derived CDR1 and CDR2 are DFQATT and SNEGSKA (reference sequence). CDR3 nucleotides: TGCAGTGCTAGTGAATTTGGCGGGAACACTGAAGCTTTCTTT. This gives the protein CSASEFGGNTEAFF.

This clonotype was recorded at least ten times. The rearrangement joins TRBV29-1 to TRBJ1-1; D is ambiguous. Germline assignment: CDR1 SQVTM and CDR2 ANQGSEA. CDR3 length equals 11 residues. V lost 4 bases and J lost 2, with 5 bases in between. The CDR3 is CSVGLNTEAFF. Written as DNA, the CDR3 is TGCAGCGTTGGGCTAAACACTGAAGCTTTCTTT.

The V and J genes are TRBV18 and TRBJ2-3; D may correspond to TRBD1 or TRBD2 (5 bases each). V gave up 2 bases and J gave up 2 bases, with 11 bases separating them. The CDR3 totals 15 residues. Germline V gene lookup returns CDR1 KGHSH and CDR2 LQKENI. CDR3 DNA sequence: TGTGCCAGCTCACCATTGAGGGGATTCACAGATACGCAGTATTTT. It is translated as CASSPLRGFTDTQYF.

V usage is TRBV6-1 and J usage is TRBJ2-2; D uncertain. The CDR3 length is 13 residues. Trimming pared 5 bases from V and 6 bases from J, leaving 10 bases between. CDR1 and CDR2 from the germline V gene are MNHNS and SASEGT. CDR3 sequence (DNA): TGTGCCAGCAGTATTTCTAGAGCCGGGGAGCTGTTTTTT. Residues: CASSISRAGELFF.

The chain carries TRBV2 and TRBJ2-3; 8 nucleotides match TRBD2. From germline, CDR1 is SNHLY and CDR2 FYNNEI. CDR3 length: 15 residues. The V and J ends lost 8 bases and 6 bases, in that order; junction bases with no gene match: 13. The CDR3 DNA reads as TGTGCCAGCCGAATCCCAGCGGGAGTATCCGATACGCAGTATTTT. This codes for CASRIPAGVSDTQYF. Supplemented by reference TRBV2 and TRBJ2-3, the full variable domain reads EPEVTQTPSHQVTQMGQEVILRCVPISNHLYFYWYRQILGQKVEFLVSFYNNEISEKSEIFDDQFSVERPDGSNFTLKIRSTKLEDSAMYFCASRIPAGVSDTQYFGPGTRLTVL.

This clonotype was seen a handful of times. The J gene is TRBJ2-7, the V gene TRBV3-1; 7 bases match TRBD2. J was trimmed by 3 bases and V by 4 bases; bases with no gene match: 9. The CDR3 consists of 15 residues. Germline V gives CDR1 LGHDT, CDR2 YNNKEL (reference sequence). CDR3: CASSPGAWGGYEQYF. The CDR3 DNA sequence: TGTGCCAGCAGCCCCGGTGCTTGGGGGGGCTACGAGCAGTACTTC.

This clonotype occurred a few times. The chain uses TRBV20-1 and TRBJ2-3; D not resolved. Germline V lookup: CDR1 DFQATT, CDR2 SNEGSKA (reference sequence). With 4 bases removed from V and 1 base from J, the gap between germline ends came to 21 bases. The CDR3 sequence is 17 residues long. The CDR3 DNA sequence: TGCAGTGCTACTCTCCCCCGCGAAACTACCCGCACAGATACGCAGTATTTT. Residues: CSATLPRETTRTDTQYF.

This rearrangement joins TRBV20-1 to TRBJ1-1; D uncertain. V was trimmed by 4 bases and J by 2 bases, leaving 5 bases between them. In germline, CDR1 is DFQATT, CDR2 SNEGSKA (reference sequence). This CDR3 comprises 11 residues. The CDR3 sequence is CSANHNTEAFF. The CDR3 DNA reads TGCAGTGCTAATCATAACACTGAAGCTTTCTTT.

The chain links TRBV5-1 to TRBJ2-7; maybe TRBD2 (5 bases). V gave up 0 bases and J gave up 6 bases, with 10 bases separating them. CDR3 size: 13 residues. Per germline, CDR1 SGHRS and CDR2 YFSETQ. The DNA of the CDR3 is TGCGCCAGCAGCTTGGCTTCTGGAGGCGAGCAGTACTTC. Its protein is CASSLASGGEQYF.

This clonotype came up a few times. The V and J genes are TRBV5-1 and TRBJ2-5; 9 bases align to TRBD1. In germline, CDR1 is SGHRS, CDR2 YFSETQ. This CDR3 region has 17 residues. With 6 bases clipped from V and 5 bases from J, the junction kept 17 bases outside the gene matches. CDR3 DNA sequence: TGCGCCAGCACCCCCTCACAGGGGGCAAGGGGAAGGGAGACCCAGTACTTC. Protein product: CASTPSQGARGRETQYF.

The rearrangement joins TRBV7-2 to TRBJ2-1; D perhaps matches TRBD1 (5 bases). Per germline, CDR1 SGHTA and CDR2 FQGNSA. Trimming took 2 bases from V and 7 from J, leaving 15 bases between them. CDR3 length: 15 amino acids. The CDR3, as DNA: TGTGCCAGCAGCTTAAATCAGGGCTTATGGAATGAGCAGTTCTTC. It encodes CASSLNQGLWNEQFF.

This chain joins TRBV7-8 and TRBJ2-1; 9 bases agree with TRBD2. The ends lost 5 bases at V and 4 bases at J; junction bases unmatched: 9. CDR1 and CDR2 (germline): SGHVS, FQNEAQ. This CDR3 comprises 16 residues. CDR3 residues: CASSKISGGLYNEQFF. CDR3 nucleotide sequence: TGTGCCAGCAGCAAAATTAGCGGGGGTCTTTACAATGAGCAGTTCTTC.